This entry lists 3 T cell receptor delta chains sequenced from one sample in a study of gamma-delta chains in newborns, infants, children. TCRdb re-called the reads with CATT. The data contain about 8,300 delta-chain clones, 1.6% of them singletons. Sequencing used blood. The receptors were sampled from a child who was a newborn, infant or young child, either healthy, febrile or measles-vaccinated (not recorded which).

Details on this clone: The DNA translation disagrees with the TCRdb protein at residue 13, so the protein in this description comes from the DNA. The chain is built from TRDV1 and TRDJ1; D might be TRDD3 (6 bases). Trimming pared 1 base from V and 4 bases from J, leaving 22 bases between. Germline values: CDR1 TSWWSYY, CDR2 QGS. The CDR3 has 18 residues. CDR3 sequence (DNA): TGTGCTCTTGGGGAACGTTCCGTAGCGGGGGACCACATCGATAAACTCATCTTT. Amino acids: CALGERSVAGDHIDKLIF.

This clone occurred a few times. A much bigger clone sits one base away, suggesting this may be a read error. The same CDR3 arises from other DNA sequences in this sample as well. The V gene is TRDV3, the J gene TRDJ2, with D perhaps matching TRDD3 (5 bases). The germline V gene has CDR1 TVYSNPD and CDR2 GDNSRS (reference sequence). CDR3 length equals 20 residues. The CDR3 bases are TGTGCCTTTTCCCCTTGCCGGGGGCTCAGCTATTCAGCTTTGACGGCACAACTCTTCTTT. Protein sequence: CAFSPCRGLSYSALTAQLFF.

By share, this clone ranks as medium-sized. This chain links TRDV1 with TRDJ3, with 13 bases lining up with TRDD3. This CDR3 spans 21 amino acids. V lost 6 bases, J lost 0 bases, and 11 bases stayed unmatched. Germline lookup yields CDR1 TSWWSYY and CDR2 QGS. The CDR3 loop reads CALGVLGDTGLSSWDTRQMFF. CDR3 DNA: TGTGCTCTTGGAGTACTGGGGGATACGGGACTAAGCTCCTGGGACACCCGACAGATGTTTTTC.